This T cell receptor (beta chain) was retrieved from a study of follicular helper T cells after annual influenza vaccination. Turning to the study itself: Blood was drawn on days 0, 7 and 28 after vaccination. Some donors were sampled over the 2013-2014, 2014-2015 and 2015-2016 vaccinations. General observations from the study: Most later recoveries of Day 7 ICOS+CD38+ clones were ICOS-CD38- cTfh.

As to time point: 2013-2014 season, 7 days after vaccination. Turning to this clone: Its matching antigen is unknown.

TCRdb's copy holds only in-frame clones and misses some; the assay was immunoSEQ multiplex PCR. The profile shows about 9,900 clones, around 81% of them singletons. The CDR3 extends over 17 amino acids. CDR1 is MNHEY and CDR2 is SMNVEV in the germline V gene (reference sequence). V was pared by 2 bases and J by 6 bases, with 10 bases of the junction left unmatched. The V call is TRBV27, the J call TRBJ2-7; 13 positions agree with TRBD2. This receptor was taken from an adult who received the influenza vaccine. Here the sequenced sample was CXCR5- memory CD4+ T cells sorted from blood, taken 7 days after influenza vaccination. The DNA for the CDR3 is TGTGCCAGCAGTTTAGGACTAGCGGGGGCCCCCACGCTCGAGCAGTACTTC. Translating gives CASSLGLAGAPTLEQYF.